This entry lists 13 T cell receptor beta chains sequenced from one sample in a study of blood T cell repertoires in COVID-19. Data came from immunoSEQ multiplex PCR; TCRdb stores just in-frame clones and leaves some out. This table has around 190,000 clones, 70% to 85% appearing once. The sample consisted of PBMCs or T cells enriched from blood (not recorded which). These receptors all stem from a woman in her twenties or thirties who had recovered from COVID-19.

The rearrangement links TRBV28 to TRBJ2-5; 12 bases map to TRBD1. CDR3 length equals 17 residues. Trimming at V came to 6 bases and at J to 5 bases, leaving 13 bases not matched to a gene. Germline CDR1 reads MDHEN; CDR2 reads SYDVKM. The CDR3 DNA is TGTGCCAGCAGCCGACTCCGGGACAGGGGGCGCGGGGAGACCCAGTACTTC. Translated, it gives CASSRLRDRGRGETQYF.

The chain joins TRBV18 to TRBJ2-2; 12 bases line up with TRBD2. There are 18 residues in the CDR3. Germline CDR1 is KGHSH and CDR2 is LQKENI. V trimming: 3 bases; J trimming: 4 bases; junction bases outside the gene matches: 9. The CDR3 sequence: CASSPTQGTSGPTGELFF. The CDR3 region has the DNA TGTGCCAGCTCACCCACCCAAGGGACTAGCGGGCCCACCGGGGAGCTGTTTTTT.

The CDR3 region has the DNA TGTGCCAGCAGCTCCCAACAGGGCACCGAAGCTTTCTTT. Amino acid sequence: CASSSQQGTEAFF. V usage is TRBV11-2 and J usage is TRBJ1-1, with TRBD1 as a possible D gene (6 bases). This CDR3 has 13 amino acids. Trimming stripped 4 bases from V and 8 bases from J, with 14 bases between. CDR1 is SGHAT and CDR2 is FQNNGV in the germline V gene.

The chain joins TRBV7-8 to TRBJ2-1, with 9 positions matching TRBD2. The V segment lost 5 bases and the J segment 2 bases; nucleotides outside the gene matches: 4. Germline V gives CDR1 SGHVS, CDR2 FQNEAQ. CDR3 length: 15 residues. Written as DNA, the CDR3 is TGTGCCAGCAGCCGACTAGCGGAAACCTACAATGAGCAGTTCTTC. Translating gives CASSRLAETYNEQFF.

The rearrangement links TRBV7-9 to TRBJ2-1; TRBD2 is a possible D gene (6 bases). Germline V gene data show CDR1 as SEHNR and CDR2 as FQNEAQ (reference sequence). The germline V and J ends were trimmed by 5 bases and 0 bases, with 11 bases remaining between them. There are 15 residues in the CDR3. The CDR3 sequence is CASSPRGASYNEQFF. The CDR3 DNA reads as TGTGCCAGCAGCCCGCGGGGAGCCTCCTACAATGAGCAGTTCTTC.

V and J are TRBV7-6 and TRBJ2-3; 10 bases align to TRBD2. V was clipped by 1 base and J by 2 bases; unmatched bases: 6. CDR1 SGHVS and CDR2 FNYEAQ come from the germline V gene. CDR3 length: 17 residues. The CDR3 coding sequence is TGTGCCAGCAGCTTAGTGCGGAGCGGGAGGGCCACAGATACGCAGTATTTT. Residues: CASSLVRSGRATDTQYF.

V is TRBV25-1 and J is TRBJ1-4, with 7 bases that match TRBD1. The germline gives CDR1 MGHDK, CDR2 SYGVNS. CDR3 length: 13 amino acids. Trimming took 6 bases from V and 7 from J; bases not matched to a gene: 5. In DNA form, the CDR3 reads TGTGCCAGCAGAGACAGGGCTGGTGAAAAACTGTTTTTT. As protein: CASRDRAGEKLFF.

This chain joins TRBV3-1 (or the pseudogene TRBV3-2) and TRBJ2-1, with TRBD2 matching 11 bases. The germline V gene has CDR1 LGHDT and CDR2 YNNKEL (reference sequence). The CDR3 is 16 residues long. V dropped 0 bases and J dropped 9; count of bases not matched to a gene: 7. The CDR3 sequence is CASSQDWPSGGTEQFF. The CDR3 DNA follows: TGTGCCAGCAGCCAAGATTGGCCTAGCGGGGGGACTGAGCAGTTCTTC.

V gene TRBV2 combines with J gene TRBJ1-5, with 8 bases that match TRBD1. Germline trimming cut 0 bases from V and 6 bases from J; bases unmatched to any gene: 7. From germline, CDR1 is SNHLY and CDR2 FYNNEI. The CDR3 has 16 residues. The CDR3 loop reads CASSEALAGTGQPQHF. The CDR3 coding sequence is TGTGCCAGCAGTGAAGCGCTTGCAGGGACAGGTCAGCCCCAGCATTTT.

This clone appeared a single time. The genes are TRBV7-9 and TRBJ1-2, with D uncertain. The length of the CDR3 is 11 residues. Trimming cost V 3 bases and J 8 bases, with 7 bases left between them. Per germline, CDR1 SEHNR and CDR2 FQNEAQ (reference sequence). CDR3 DNA: TGTGCCAGCAGCTTGTTTGGCGGCTACACCTTC. It specifies CASSLFGGYTF. Combining the CDR3 with reference TRBV7-9 and TRBJ1-2 gives the whole variable domain DTGVSQNPRHKITKRGQNVTFRCDPISEHNRLYWYRQTLGQGPEFLTYFQNEAQLEKSRLLSDRFSAERPKGSFSTLEIQRTEQGDSAMYLCASSLFGGYTFGSGTRLTVV.

In regard to this clone: At one boundary the junction diverges from the germline segment, which might be a read error. CDR3 loop: CASSYSEIQYF. CDR3 in DNA: TGTGCCAGCAGTTACTCGGAGATCCAGTACTTC. This sequence joins TRBV6-5 and TRBJ2-5, with no clear D. The CDR3 totals 11 residues. The germline gives CDR1 MNHEY, CDR2 SVGAGI.

The gene calls are TRBV10-3 and TRBJ2-5; D possibly corresponds to TRBD1 (5 bases). Looked up from germline, CDR1 is ENHRY and CDR2 is SYGVKD. The ends were cut back, 5 bases at V and 2 bases at J, with 12 bases in the middle. The CDR3 is 14 residues long. The CDR3 DNA reads as TGTGCCATCAGTCTCCAGGGTGGGCAAGAGACCCAGTACTTC. Translating it yields CAISLQGGQETQYF.

The rearrangement joins TRBV7-9 to TRBJ2-1; TRBD2 matches 7 bases. The CDR3 runs to 15 residues. Trimming at V came to 5 bases and at J to 8 bases, leaving 12 bases not matched to a gene. CDR1 is SEHNR and CDR2 is FQNEAQ in the germline V gene (reference sequence). CDR3 region: CASSQWGGWMDEQFF. The CDR3, as DNA: TGTGCCAGCAGCCAATGGGGGGGATGGATGGATGAGCAGTTCTTC.